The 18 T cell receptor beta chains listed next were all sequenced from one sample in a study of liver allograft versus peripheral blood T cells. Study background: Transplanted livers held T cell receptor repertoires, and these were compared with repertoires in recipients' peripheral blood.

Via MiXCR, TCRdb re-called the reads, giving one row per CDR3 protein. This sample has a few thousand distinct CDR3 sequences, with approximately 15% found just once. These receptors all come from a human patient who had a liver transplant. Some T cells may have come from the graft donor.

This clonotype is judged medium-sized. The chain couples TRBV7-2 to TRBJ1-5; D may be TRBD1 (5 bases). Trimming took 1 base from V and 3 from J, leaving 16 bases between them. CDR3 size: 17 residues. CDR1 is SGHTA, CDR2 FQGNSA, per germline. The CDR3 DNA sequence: TGTGCCAGCAGCTTAGATTTTTCGGGCAGGGTCAATCAGCCCCAGCATTTT. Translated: CASSLDFSGRVNQPQHF. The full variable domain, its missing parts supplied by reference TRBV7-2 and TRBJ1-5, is GAGVSQSPSNKVTEKGKDVELRCDPISGHTALYWYRQSLGQGLEFLIYFQGNSAPDKSGLPSDRFSAERTGGSVSTLTIQRTQQEDSAVYLCASSLDFSGRVNQPQHFGDGTRLSIL.

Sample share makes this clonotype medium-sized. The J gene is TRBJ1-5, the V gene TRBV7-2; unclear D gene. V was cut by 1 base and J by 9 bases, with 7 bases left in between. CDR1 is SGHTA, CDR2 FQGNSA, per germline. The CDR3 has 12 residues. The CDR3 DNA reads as TGTGCCAGCAGCTTAGAAGACGGGCCCCAGCATTTT. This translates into CASSLEDGPQHF.

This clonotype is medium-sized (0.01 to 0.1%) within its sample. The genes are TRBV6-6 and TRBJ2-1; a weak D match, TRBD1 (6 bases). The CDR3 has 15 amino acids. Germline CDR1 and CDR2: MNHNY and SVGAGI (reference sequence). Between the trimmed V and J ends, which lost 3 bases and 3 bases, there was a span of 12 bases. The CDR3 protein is CASSYSGVSYNEQFF. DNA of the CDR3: TGTGCCAGCAGTTATTCAGGGGTTAGCTACAATGAGCAGTTCTTC.

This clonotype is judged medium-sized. CDR3 residues: CASSNGQVNTEAFF. CDR3 bases: TGTGCCAGCAGTAACGGCCAGGTTAACACTGAAGCTTTCTTT. The chain employs TRBV6-6 and TRBJ1-1; D unresolved. CDR1 MNHNY and CDR2 SVGAGI come from the germline V gene (reference sequence). CDR3 size: 14 residues. V gave up 5 bases and J gave up 2 bases, with 12 bases separating them.

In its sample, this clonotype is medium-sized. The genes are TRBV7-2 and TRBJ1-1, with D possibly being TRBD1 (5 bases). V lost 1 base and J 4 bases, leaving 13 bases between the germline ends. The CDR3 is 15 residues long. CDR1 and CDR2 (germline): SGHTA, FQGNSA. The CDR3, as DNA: TGTGCCAGCAGCTTAGGGGTCGCGCAGGGCACTGAAGCTTTCTTT. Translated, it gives CASSLGVAQGTEAFF.

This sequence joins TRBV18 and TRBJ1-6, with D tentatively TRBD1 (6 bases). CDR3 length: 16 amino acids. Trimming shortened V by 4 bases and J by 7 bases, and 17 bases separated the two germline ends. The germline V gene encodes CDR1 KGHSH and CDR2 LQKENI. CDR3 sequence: CASSLIPGQWNSPLHF. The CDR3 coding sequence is TGTGCCAGCTCACTAATACCGGGACAATGGAATTCACCCCTCCACTTT.

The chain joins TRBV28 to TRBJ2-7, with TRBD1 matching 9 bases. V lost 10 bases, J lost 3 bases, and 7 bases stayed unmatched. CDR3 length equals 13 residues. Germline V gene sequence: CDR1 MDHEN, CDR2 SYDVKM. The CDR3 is CATGQGPLYEQYF. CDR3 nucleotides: TGTGCCACCGGACAGGGGCCCCTCTACGAGCAGTACTTC.

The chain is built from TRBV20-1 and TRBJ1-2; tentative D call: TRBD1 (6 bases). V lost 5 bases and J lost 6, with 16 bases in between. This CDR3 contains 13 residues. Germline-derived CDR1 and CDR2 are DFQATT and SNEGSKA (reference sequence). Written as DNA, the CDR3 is TGCAGTGCTGCCGACAGGCGGATCGATGGCTACACCTTC. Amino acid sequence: CSAADRRIDGYTF.

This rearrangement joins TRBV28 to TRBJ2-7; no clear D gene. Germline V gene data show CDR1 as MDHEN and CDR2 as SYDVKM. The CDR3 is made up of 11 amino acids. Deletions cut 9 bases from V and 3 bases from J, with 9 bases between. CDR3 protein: CASGRYYEQYF. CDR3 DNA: TGTGCCAGTGGACGGTACTACGAGCAGTACTTC.

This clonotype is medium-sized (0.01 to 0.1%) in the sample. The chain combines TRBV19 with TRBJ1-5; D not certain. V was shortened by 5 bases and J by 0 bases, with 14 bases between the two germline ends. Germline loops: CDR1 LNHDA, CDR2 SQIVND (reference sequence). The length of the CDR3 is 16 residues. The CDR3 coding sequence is TGTGCCAGTAGTGGCCGGGCCCTAGATAGCAATCAGCCCCAGCATTTT. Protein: CASSGRALDSNQPQHF.

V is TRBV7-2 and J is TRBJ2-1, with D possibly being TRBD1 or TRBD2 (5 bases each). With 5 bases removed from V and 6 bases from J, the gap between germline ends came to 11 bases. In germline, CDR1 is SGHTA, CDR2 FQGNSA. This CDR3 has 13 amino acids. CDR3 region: CASSPGTGNEQFF. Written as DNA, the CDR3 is TGTGCCAGCAGCCCAGGGACGGGCAATGAGCAGTTCTTC. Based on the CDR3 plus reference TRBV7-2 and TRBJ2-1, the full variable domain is GAGVSQSPSNKVTEKGKDVELRCDPISGHTALYWYRQSLGQGLEFLIYFQGNSAPDKSGLPSDRFSAERTGGSVSTLTIQRTQQEDSAVYLCASSPGTGNEQFFGPGTRLTVL.

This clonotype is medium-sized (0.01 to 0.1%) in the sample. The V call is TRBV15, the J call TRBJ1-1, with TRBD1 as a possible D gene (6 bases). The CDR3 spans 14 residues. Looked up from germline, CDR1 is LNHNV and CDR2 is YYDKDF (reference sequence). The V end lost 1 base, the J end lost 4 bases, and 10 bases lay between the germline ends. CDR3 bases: TGTGCCACCAGCAGAGGGGGGGCGGGCACTGAAGCTTTCTTT. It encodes CATSRGGAGTEAFF.

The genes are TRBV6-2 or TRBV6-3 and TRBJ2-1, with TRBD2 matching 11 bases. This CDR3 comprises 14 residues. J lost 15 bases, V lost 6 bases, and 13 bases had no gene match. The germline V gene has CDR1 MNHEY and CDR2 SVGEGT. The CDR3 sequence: CASSGGTSGRGLFF. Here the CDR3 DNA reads TGTGCCAGCAGCGGCGGGACTAGCGGCAGAGGCCTGTTCTTC.

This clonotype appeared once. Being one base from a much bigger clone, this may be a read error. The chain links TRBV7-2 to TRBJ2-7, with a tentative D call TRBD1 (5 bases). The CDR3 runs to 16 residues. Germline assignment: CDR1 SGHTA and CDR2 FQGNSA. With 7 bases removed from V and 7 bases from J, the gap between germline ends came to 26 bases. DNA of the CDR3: TGTGCCAGCATCGAATTCTCCGGGTCAGGGTCGCGTGAGCAGTACTTC. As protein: CASIEFSGSGSREQYF.

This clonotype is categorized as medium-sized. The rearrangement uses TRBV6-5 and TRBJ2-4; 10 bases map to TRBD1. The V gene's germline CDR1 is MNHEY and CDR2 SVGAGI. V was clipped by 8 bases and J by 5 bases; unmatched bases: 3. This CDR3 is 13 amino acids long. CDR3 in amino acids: CASQDRGENIQYF. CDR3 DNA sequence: TGTGCCAGCCAGGACAGGGGGGAAAACATTCAGTACTTC.

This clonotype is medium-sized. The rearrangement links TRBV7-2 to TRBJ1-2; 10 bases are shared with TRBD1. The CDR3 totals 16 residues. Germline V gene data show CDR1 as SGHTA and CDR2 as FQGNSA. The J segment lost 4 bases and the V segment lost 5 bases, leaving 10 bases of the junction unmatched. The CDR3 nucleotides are TGTGCCAGCAGCAAGGGGACAGGGGCGGGGCTCTATGGCTACACCTTC. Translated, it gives CASSKGTGAGLYGYTF. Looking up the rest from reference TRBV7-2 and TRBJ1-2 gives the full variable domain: GAGVSQSPSNKVTEKGKDVELRCDPISGHTALYWYRQSLGQGLEFLIYFQGNSAPDKSGLPSDRFSAERTGGSVSTLTIQRTQQEDSAVYLCASSKGTGAGLYGYTFGSGTRLTVV.

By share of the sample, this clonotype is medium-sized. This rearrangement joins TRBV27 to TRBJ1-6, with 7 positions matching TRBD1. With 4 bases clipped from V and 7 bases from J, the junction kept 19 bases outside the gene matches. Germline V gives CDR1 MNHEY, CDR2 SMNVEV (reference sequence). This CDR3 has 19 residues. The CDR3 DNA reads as TGTGCCAGCAGTTCCGACATTTTCGTTCCCCAGGGGGAGAATTCACCCCTCCACTTT. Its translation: CASSSDIFVPQGENSPLHF.

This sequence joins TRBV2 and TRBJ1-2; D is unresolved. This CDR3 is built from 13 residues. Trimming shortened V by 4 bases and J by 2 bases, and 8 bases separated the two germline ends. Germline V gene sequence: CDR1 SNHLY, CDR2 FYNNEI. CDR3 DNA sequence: TGTGCCAGCAGTGCGGAGGGAAACTATGGCTACACCTTC. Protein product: CASSAEGNYGYTF. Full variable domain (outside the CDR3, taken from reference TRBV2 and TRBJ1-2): EPEVTQTPSHQVTQMGQEVILRCVPISNHLYFYWYRQILGQKVEFLVSFYNNEISEKSEIFDDQFSVERPDGSNFTLKIRSTKLEDSAMYFCASSAEGNYGYTFGSGTRLTVV.